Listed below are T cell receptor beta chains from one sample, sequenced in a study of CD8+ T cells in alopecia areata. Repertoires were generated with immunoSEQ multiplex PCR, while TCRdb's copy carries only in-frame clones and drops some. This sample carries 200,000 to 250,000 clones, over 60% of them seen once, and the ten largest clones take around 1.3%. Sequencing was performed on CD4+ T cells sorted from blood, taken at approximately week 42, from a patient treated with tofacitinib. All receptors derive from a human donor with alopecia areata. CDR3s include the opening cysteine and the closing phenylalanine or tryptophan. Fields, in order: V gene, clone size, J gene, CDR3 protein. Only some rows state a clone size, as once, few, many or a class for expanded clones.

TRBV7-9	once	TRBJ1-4	CASSPRNEEKLFF
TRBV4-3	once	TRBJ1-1	CASSSGRNTEAFF
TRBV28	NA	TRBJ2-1	CASSPHLGLANSYNEQFF
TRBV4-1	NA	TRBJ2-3	CASSRTLAGVARTQYF
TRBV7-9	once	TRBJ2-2	CASEGGRFAGELFF
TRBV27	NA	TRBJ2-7	CASSTSGGNEQYF
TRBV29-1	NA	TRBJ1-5	CSASSGGQPQHF
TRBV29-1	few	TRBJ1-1	CSVYPNTEAFF
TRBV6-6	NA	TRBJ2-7	CASSAGRRGYEQYF
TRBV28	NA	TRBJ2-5	CASSLQETQYF
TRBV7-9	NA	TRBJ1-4	CASSLAHGGTNEKLFF
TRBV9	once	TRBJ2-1	CASSYTSGGSYEQFF
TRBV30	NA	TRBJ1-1	CAWSVSVNTEAFF
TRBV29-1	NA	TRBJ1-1	CSVEGLLNTEAFF
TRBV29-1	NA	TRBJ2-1	CSVINSGFSYNEQFF
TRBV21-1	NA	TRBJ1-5	CAIENGNQPQHF
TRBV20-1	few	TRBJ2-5	CSADWQETQYF